The clone carrying this T cell receptor beta chain was counted a few times. The antigen is undetermined. This entry belongs to a study of identical twins. General study results and limits: Conclusions were based on cross-sectional statistical analysis, without following the same donors. There is a chance that invariant MAIT and iNKT cells partially muddied zero-insertion analyses.

All donors were healthy Caucasians. The CDR3 contains 18 residues. V lost 1 base and J lost 1, with 19 bases in between. Looked up from germline, CDR1 is SGHAT and CDR2 is FQNNGV. TCRdb passed the 5' RACE reads through MiXCR, listing each CDR3 protein once. The sample contains about 890,000 distinct CDR3 sequences, roughly 12% of which appear only once. The same data also went into a second study, on yellow fever vaccine responses in identical twins. From that paper: Twins' vaccine T cell response reportedly seemed partly convergent, partly personalized.

Sequencing was performed on PBMCs. This chain links TRBV11-2 with TRBJ2-5, with D perhaps TRBD1 or TRBD2 (5 bases each). This clonotype was obtained from a woman between 18 and 29 years old in good health. The CDR3 here is CASSLGVGLAGTQETQYF. DNA of the CDR3: TGTGCCAGCAGCTTAGGGGTAGGGCTAGCAGGGACCCAAGAGACCCAGTACTTC. Looking up the rest from reference TRBV11-2 and TRBJ2-5 gives the full variable domain: EAGVAQSPRYKIIEKRQSVAFWCNPISGHATLYWYQQILGQGPKLLIQFQNNGVVDDSQLPKDRFSAERLKGVDSTLKIQPAKLEDSAVYLCASSLGVGLAGTQETQYFGPGTRLLVL.